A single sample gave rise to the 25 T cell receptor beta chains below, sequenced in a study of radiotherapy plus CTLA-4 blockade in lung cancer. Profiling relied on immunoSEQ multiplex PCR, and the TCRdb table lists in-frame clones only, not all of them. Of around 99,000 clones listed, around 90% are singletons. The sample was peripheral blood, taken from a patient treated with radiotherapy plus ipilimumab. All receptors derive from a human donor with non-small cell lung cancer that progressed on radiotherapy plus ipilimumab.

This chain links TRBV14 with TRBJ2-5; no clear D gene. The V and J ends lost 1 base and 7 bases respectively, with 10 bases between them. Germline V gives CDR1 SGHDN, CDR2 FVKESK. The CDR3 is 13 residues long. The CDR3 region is CASSQALAGTQYF. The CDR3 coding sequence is TGTGCCAGCAGCCAAGCCTTGGCCGGGACCCAGTACTTC.

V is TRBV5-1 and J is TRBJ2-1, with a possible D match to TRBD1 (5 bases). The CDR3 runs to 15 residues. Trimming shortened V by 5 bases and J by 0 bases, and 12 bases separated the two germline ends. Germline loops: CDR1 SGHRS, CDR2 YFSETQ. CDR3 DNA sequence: TGCGCCAGCAGGGGGCGCGGAAACTCCTACAATGAGCAGTTCTTC. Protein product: CASRGRGNSYNEQFF.

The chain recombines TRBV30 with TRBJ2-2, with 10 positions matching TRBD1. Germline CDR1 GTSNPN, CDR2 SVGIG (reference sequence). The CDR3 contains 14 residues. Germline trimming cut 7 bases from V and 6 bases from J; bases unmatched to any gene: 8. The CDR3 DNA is TGTGCCTACAGACAGGGGGCTAATTCCGGGGAGCTGTTTTTT. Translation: CAYRQGANSGELFF.

The CDR3 DNA reads as TGTGCCAGCAGCCTAGGGGGCTCTGGGGCCAACGTCCTGACTTTC. Protein product: CASSLGGSGANVLTF. The chain joins TRBV11-3 to TRBJ2-6, with D maybe TRBD1 (6 bases). Deletions cut 5 bases from V and 0 bases from J, with 8 bases between. This CDR3 has 15 residues. CDR1 is SGHNT and CDR2 is YENEEA in the germline V gene.

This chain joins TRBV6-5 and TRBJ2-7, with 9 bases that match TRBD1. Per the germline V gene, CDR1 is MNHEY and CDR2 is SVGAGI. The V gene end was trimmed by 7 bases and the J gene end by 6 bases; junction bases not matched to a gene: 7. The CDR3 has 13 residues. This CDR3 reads CASTDSTGGEQYF. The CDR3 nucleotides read TGTGCCAGCACCGACTCGACAGGGGGCGAGCAGTACTTC.

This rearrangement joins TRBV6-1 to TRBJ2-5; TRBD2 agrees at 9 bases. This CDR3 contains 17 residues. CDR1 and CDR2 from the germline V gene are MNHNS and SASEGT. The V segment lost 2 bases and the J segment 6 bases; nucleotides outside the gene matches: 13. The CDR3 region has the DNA TGTGCCAGCAGTGAAAGAAGGGTTAGCGGGGGCCTGCAGACCCAGTACTTC. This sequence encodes CASSERRVSGGLQTQYF.

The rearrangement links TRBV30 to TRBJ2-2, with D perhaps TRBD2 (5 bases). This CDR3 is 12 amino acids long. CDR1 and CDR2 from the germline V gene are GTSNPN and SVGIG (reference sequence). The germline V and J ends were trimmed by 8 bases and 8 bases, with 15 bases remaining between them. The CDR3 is CARVYREGELFF. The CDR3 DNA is TGTGCCCGGGTGTATCGGGAAGGGGAGCTGTTTTTT.

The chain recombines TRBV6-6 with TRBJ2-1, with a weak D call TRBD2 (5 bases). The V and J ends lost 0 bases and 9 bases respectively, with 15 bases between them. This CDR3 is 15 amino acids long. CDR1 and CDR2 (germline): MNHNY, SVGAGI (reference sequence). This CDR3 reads CASSYSSPGNSEQFF. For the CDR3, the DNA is TGTGCCAGCAGTTACTCCTCCCCCGGGAACAGTGAGCAGTTCTTC.

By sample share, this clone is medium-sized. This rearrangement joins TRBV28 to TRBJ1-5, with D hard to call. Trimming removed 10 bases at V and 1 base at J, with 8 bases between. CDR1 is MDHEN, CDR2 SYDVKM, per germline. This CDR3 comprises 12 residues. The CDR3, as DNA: TGTGCCACCGGTTGGAGCAATCAGCCCCAGCATTTT. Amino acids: CATGWSNQPQHF.

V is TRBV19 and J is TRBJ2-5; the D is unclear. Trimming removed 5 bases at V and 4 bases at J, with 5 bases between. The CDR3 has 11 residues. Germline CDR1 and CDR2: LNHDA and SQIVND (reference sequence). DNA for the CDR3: TGTGCCAGTAGTGTAAGAGAGACCCAGTACTTC. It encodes CASSVRETQYF. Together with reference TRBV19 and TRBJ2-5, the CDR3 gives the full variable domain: DGGITQSPKYLFRKEGQNVTLSCEQNLNHDAMYWYRQDPGQGLRLIYYSQIVNDFQKGDIAEGYSVSREKKESFPLTVTSAQKNPTAFYLCASSVRETQYFGPGTRLLVL.

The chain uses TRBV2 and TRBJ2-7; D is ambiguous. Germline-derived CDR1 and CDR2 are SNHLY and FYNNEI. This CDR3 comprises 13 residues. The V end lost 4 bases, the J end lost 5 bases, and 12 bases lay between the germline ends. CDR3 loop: CASSVLVLNEQYF. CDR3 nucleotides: TGTGCCAGCAGTGTATTAGTCCTCAACGAGCAGTACTTC.

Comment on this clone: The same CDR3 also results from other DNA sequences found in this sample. CDR3 sequence (DNA): TGCAGCGTTGTCTCGCGGAGCGAGCAGTACTTC. It yields the protein CSVVSRSEQYF. The chain couples TRBV29-1 to TRBJ2-7; D is unresolved. This CDR3 comprises 11 residues. The ends were cut back, 4 bases at V and 6 bases at J, with 10 bases in the middle. Germline CDR1 reads SQVTM; CDR2 reads ANQGSEA.

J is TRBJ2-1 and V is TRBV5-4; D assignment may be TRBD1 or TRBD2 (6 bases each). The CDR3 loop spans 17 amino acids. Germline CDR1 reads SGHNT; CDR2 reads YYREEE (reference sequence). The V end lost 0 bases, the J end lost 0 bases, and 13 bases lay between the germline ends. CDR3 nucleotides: TGTGCCAGCAGCTTGGGGGGGGCGACGAGCTCCTACAATGAGCAGTTCTTC. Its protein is CASSLGGATSSYNEQFF. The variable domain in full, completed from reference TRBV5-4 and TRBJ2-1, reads ETGVTQSPTHLIKTRGQQVTLRCSSQSGHNTVSWYQQALGQGPQFIFQYYREEENGRGNFPPRFSGLQFPNYSSELNVNALELDDSALYLCASSLGGATSSYNEQFFGPGTRLTVL.

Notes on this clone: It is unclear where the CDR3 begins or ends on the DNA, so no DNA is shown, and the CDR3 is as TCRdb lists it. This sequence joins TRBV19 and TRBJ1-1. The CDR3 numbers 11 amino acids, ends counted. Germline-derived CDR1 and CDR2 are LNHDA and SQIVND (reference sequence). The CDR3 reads CASTSVAEAFF.

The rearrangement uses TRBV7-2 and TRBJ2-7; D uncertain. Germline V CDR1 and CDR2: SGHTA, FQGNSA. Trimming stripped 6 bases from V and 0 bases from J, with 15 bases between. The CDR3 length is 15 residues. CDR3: CASRLGGGFSYEQYF. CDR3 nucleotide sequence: TGTGCCAGCAGGTTGGGTGGCGGTTTCTCCTACGAGCAGTACTTC.

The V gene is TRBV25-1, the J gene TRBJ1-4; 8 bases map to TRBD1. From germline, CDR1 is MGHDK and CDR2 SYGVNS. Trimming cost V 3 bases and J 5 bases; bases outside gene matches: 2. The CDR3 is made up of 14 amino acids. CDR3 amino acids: CASSDDRGNEKLFF. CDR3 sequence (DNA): TGTGCCAGCAGTGATGACAGGGGAAATGAAAAACTGTTTTTT.

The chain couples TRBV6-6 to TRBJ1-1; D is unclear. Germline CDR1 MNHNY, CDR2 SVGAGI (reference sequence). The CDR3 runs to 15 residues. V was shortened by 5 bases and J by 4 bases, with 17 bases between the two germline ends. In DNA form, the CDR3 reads TGTGCCAGCAGTAATCCTACCTCGGCGGGCACTGAAGCTTTCTTT. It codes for CASSNPTSAGTEAFF.

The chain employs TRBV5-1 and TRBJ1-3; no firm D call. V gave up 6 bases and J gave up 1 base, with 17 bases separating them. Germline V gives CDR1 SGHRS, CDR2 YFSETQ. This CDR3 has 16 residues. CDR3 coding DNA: TGCGCCAGCACCCCCGGTGGCAGAGCATCTGGAAACACCATATATTTT. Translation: CASTPGGRASGNTIYF.

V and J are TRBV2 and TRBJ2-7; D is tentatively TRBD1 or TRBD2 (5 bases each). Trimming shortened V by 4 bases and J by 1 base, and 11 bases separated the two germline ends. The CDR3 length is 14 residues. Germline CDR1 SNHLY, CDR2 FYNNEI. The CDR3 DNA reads TGTGCCAGCAGTGGCAGGGACCAGTCCTACGAGCAGTACTTC. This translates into CASSGRDQSYEQYF.

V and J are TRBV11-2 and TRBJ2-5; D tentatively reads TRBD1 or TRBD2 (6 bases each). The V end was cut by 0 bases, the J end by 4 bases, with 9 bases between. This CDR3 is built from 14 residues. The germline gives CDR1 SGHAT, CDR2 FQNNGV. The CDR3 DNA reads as TGTGCCAGCAGCTTAGAGGGGGGCGGAGAGACCCAGTACTTC. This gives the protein CASSLEGGGETQYF.

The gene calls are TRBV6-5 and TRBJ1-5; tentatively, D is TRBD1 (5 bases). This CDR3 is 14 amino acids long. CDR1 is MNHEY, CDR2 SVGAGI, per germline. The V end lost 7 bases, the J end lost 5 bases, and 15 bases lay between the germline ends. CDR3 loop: CASILQVGDQPQHF. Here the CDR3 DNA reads TGTGCCAGCATCTTACAGGTGGGGGATCAGCCCCAGCATTTT.

CDR3 sequence: CATSTHSGSYEQYF. The CDR3 DNA reads as TGTGCCACCAGCACTCATAGCGGGAGCTACGAGCAGTACTTC. V and J are TRBV15 and TRBJ2-7, with 9 bases lining up with TRBD2. This CDR3 has 14 amino acids. Germline assignment: CDR1 LNHNV and CDR2 YYDKDF (reference sequence). The V segment lost 4 bases and the J segment 3 bases; nucleotides outside the gene matches: 4.

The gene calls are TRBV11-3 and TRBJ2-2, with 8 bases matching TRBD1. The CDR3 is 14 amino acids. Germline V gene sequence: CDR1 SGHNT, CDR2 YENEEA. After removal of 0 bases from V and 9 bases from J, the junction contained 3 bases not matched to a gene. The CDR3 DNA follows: TGTGCCAGCAGCTTAGATCCCAGGGGGCGGGAGCTGTTTTTT. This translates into CASSLDPRGRELFF.

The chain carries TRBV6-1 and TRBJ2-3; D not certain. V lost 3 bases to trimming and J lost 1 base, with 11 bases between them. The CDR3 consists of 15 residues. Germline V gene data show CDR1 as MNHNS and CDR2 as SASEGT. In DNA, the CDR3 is TGTGCCAGCAGTGACGACCCATCCGGCACAGATACGCAGTATTTT. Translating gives CASSDDPSGTDTQYF.

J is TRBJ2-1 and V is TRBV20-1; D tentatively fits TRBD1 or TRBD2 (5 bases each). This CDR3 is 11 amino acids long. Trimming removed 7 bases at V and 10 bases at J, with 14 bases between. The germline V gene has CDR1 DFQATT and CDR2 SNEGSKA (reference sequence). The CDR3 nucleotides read TGCAGTGGGGAGACAGAGGGAGAGCAGTTCTTC. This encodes CSGETEGEQFF.